The entry below gives a single T cell receptor beta chain sequence along with its context. Sequenced by immunoSEQ multiplex PCR; TCRdb stores in-frame clones only, minus some. The sample shows 250,000 to 300,000 clones, about four fifths of them seen only once. This entry belongs to a study of control samples from healthy donors and cancer patients. The CDR3 runs 18 residues. Germline V lookup: CDR1 SEHNR, CDR2 FQNEAQ (reference sequence). V lost 8 bases to trimming and J lost 2 bases, with 24 bases between them. The source of this sequence is a woman aged 60-70 years with lung cancer. The gene calls are TRBV7-9 and TRBJ2-2, with D unresolved. Specimen: PBMCs. The CDR3 coding sequence is TGTGCCAGCCTTACCCGATCGACCGACTCCGCAAACACCGGGGAGCTGTTTTTT. Protein sequence: CASLTRSTDSANTGELFF.